This TCR beta chain was sequenced in a study of read filtering for tumor transcriptome and immune sequencing. The CDR3 length is 16 residues. Germline assignment: CDR1 LGHDT and CDR2 YNNKEL (reference sequence). This library used roughly 400 ng RNA and molecular barcoded adaptors spanning alpha/delta and beta/gamma chains. MiXCR, applied by TCRdb to the reads, yields one record per CDR3 protein. The data show approximately 60,000 distinct CDR3 sequences, 20% to 25% seen once. On this clonotype: At one of its ends the junction is not consistent with the germline gene, which may arise from a read error.

The material sequenced was a population of CD138-negative cells sorted from bone marrow. The source of this sequence is a donor aged 40 or over with multiple myeloma. The chain recombines TRBV3-1 with TRBJ1-4; D might be TRBD1 (5 bases). In DNA, the CDR3 is TGTGCCAGCAGCCAAGGTGGCGGGGCGGGTAATGAAAAACAGTTTTTT. Its translation: CASSQGGGAGNEKQFF.